The subject of this entry is one T cell receptor beta chain. The clone's antigen remains unknown. Base qualities are missing; no much larger clone stands one base away. Each collaborating institution followed its own protocols to collect whole blood in K2EDTA tubes. For TCRbeta analysis, collaborators shipped samples in one of three forms: frozen whole blood, isolated PBMCs, or DNA extracted from either of those sample types. The source of the sample is a study of blood T cell repertoires in COVID-19 (dated by TCRdb to the early 2020s). Turning to the overall study: Samples covering the acute and convalescent phases of COVID-19 were provided by collaborators in the United States, Italy and Spain. The repertoires were made available in a free public database intended to serve as a resource for research on the immune response to SARS-CoV-2. The material from the prospective study consisted of cDNA or gDNA derived from T cells, B-cell-depleted T cells, or PBMCs. The samples were drawn from two sources: the first 160 participants of the ongoing ImmuneRACE study, and 1,000 to 1,500 subjects contributed by 6 global collaborators. Where available, HLA class I and class II types were taken from metadata supplied by the sample provider and were not determined by assay-based typing. Deeply sampled blood TCRbeta repertoires from subjects exposed to, actively infected with, or recovered from COVID-19 were included in the dataset. The sample metadata nearly always contained a de-identified subject ID, COVID-19 status, age in years and sex.

Overall results and qualifications from the work: Clinical and demographic metadata were provided uncurated, with the amount varying by source and participant.

The immunoSEQ Assay, a bias-controlled multiplex PCR, was used to amplify TCRbeta CDR3 regions from genomic DNA. Concerning the study's data processing: The number of nucleated cells in each sample was estimated by amplification of reference gene primers within the assay. Sequence reads were collapsed and filtered to measure the absolute abundance of every unique TCRbeta CDR3 rearrangement. For each sample, productive Simpson clonality was calculated as the square root of Simpson's diversity index over productive rearrangements. As stored in TCRdb, this immuneACCESS dataset retains in-frame rearrangements with V and J assigned. A fraction of the clones does not appear; measured against another copy, unresolved V genes explain less than half of the discrepancy, and the remainder lacks a known reason. The DNA was the basis for D and trimming; V, J and clone size are from that table. Counted in this sample were 60,000 or so clones; roughly 87% of them appeared once. The top ten clones comprise over 9.5% of the sample.

For this chain, trimming is 8 bases at the V end and 3 bases at the J end, and the number of junction bases without a gene match is 4. Per the germline V gene (reference sequence), PRHDT is the CDR1 and FYEKMQ is the CDR2. There are 13 amino acids in the CDR3, from cysteine to phenylalanine inclusive. Only the CDR3 portion is preserved as DNA: 39 bases, with reading frame beginning at the first base. Sample: peripheral blood. This receptor was obtained from a human donor with acute or convalescent COVID-19. The donor label of this sample is uncertain. The chain uses TRBV13 and TRBJ2-7, with 10 bases matching TRBD1. The CDR3 region: CASRQGAVYEQYF. The DNA reads as follows: TGTGCCAGCCGACAGGGGGCAGTCTACGAGCAGTACTTC.